Sequencing of this TCR beta chain was carried out in a study of T cell responses to AZD1222 COVID-19 vaccine. Assay: immunoSEQ multiplex PCR; the TCRdb copy retains only in-frame clones and omits some. The table includes about 120,000 clones, 93% detected once. Comments on this clone: Its antigen is unknown.

General study points: Vaccination with two AZD1222 doses was followed by a rise in Spike-specific TCR breadth and depth.

Timing groups of about 4 and about 12 weeks for second doses were pooled. The sample in question was peripheral blood, obtained 28 days after the second AZD1222 dose. This sequence originates from an adult who received the AZD1222 COVID-19 vaccine.

The CDR3 here is CASRDSSTDTQYF. As DNA, the CDR3 is TGCGCCAGCAGGGACAGTAGCACAGATACGCAGTATTTT. This sequence joins TRBV5-1 and TRBJ2-3; D is perhaps TRBD1 (6 bases). The CDR3 extends over 13 amino acids. The V end was cut by 5 bases, the J end by 0 bases, with 7 bases between. Germline CDR1 SGHRS, CDR2 YFSETQ.